The next 18 T cell receptor beta chains were all read from a single sample in a study of response to subunit inactivated influenza vaccine (dated by TCRdb to the late 2010s). The library was produced with RT-PCR. The listed sequencing device is Illumina HiSeq 2500. TCRdb itself trimmed the public reads at Q25 with fastp, ran MiXCR and retained productive beta chains. Each CDR3 protein gets just one entry, which takes the most common genes and DNA from the rows behind it. This sample holds 530,000 or so distinct CDR3 sequences; 10% to 15% were observed only once. The ten top clones hold 10% of the sample. Sequences were derived from PBMCs from blood, sampled on the day of vaccination. The receptor set was obtained from a man aged 45-65 years who received an inactivated influenza vaccine. Donor details come from another sample of the same person, matched by shared clones.

Only a few counts were recorded for this clonotype. The chain is built from TRBV12-3 or TRBV12-4 and TRBJ1-1; D is ambiguous. V was trimmed by 1 base and J by 1 base, leaving 13 bases between them. The CDR3 sequence is 16 residues long. CDR3 sequence (DNA): TGTGCCAGCAGTTTAGGGGTGGGCCGCAAGAACACTGAAGCTTTCTTT. Translating it yields CASSLGVGRKNTEAFF.

This clonotype has just a few counts. This chain uses TRBV28 with TRBJ2-3, with D possibly matching TRBD2 (5 bases). Germline loops: CDR1 MDHEN, CDR2 SYDVKM. The CDR3 extends over 13 amino acids. Trimming removed 6 bases at V and 5 bases at J, with 12 bases between. The CDR3 DNA reads as TGTGCCAGCAGCGAAAGCGGTGGAGATACGCAGTATTTT. Translation gives CASSESGGDTQYF.

This clonotype appeared many times. The chain combines TRBV6-1 with TRBJ2-2; 7 positions match TRBD1. V shed 6 bases and J 0 bases; nucleotides not matched to a gene: 4. The CDR3 consists of 15 residues. CDR1 and CDR2 from the germline V gene are MNHNS and SASEGT. The CDR3 spells CASSATGTNTGELFF. The CDR3 nucleotides read TGTGCCAGCAGCGCGACAGGGACGAACACCGGGGAGCTGTTTTTT.

The chain has TRBV12-3 or TRBV12-4 and TRBJ1-1; TRBD1 matches 8 bases. Trimming removed 3 bases from V and 2 bases from J; junction bases left unmatched: 5. The CDR3 is made up of 15 amino acids. The CDR3 sequence: CASSFSRGPNTEAFF. CDR3 nucleotides: TGTGCCAGCAGTTTTTCCAGGGGGCCTAACACTGAAGCTTTCTTT.

This clonotype was seen a handful of times. The chain joins TRBV11-2 to TRBJ2-7, with D possibly being TRBD2 (6 bases). Deletions cut 6 bases from V and 0 bases from J, with 21 bases between. This CDR3 has 17 amino acids. Germline CDR1 is SGHAT and CDR2 is FQNNGV. CDR3 coding DNA: TGTGCCAGCAGTCTAGGGACTCTCGCTAAGGGCTCCTACGAGCAGTACTTC. This gives the protein CASSLGTLAKGSYEQYF.

This clonotype has just a few counts. J is TRBJ1-2 and V is TRBV20-1, with 7 bases fitting TRBD1. The CDR3 consists of 14 residues. The V and J ends lost 5 bases and 4 bases, in that order; junction bases with no gene match: 10. The V gene's germline CDR1 is DFQATT and CDR2 SNEGSKA (reference sequence). The chain's CDR3 is CSAAQGPNVYGYTF. The DNA of the CDR3 is TGCAGTGCTGCACAGGGGCCGAACGTCTATGGCTACACCTTC.

The chain combines TRBV20-1 with TRBJ2-1; TRBD2 aligns across 7 bases. With 8 bases clipped from V and 6 bases from J, the junction kept 16 bases outside the gene matches. This CDR3 region has 15 residues. The germline gives CDR1 DFQATT, CDR2 SNEGSKA (reference sequence). The CDR3 DNA follows: TGCAGTAGTGCTTCTAGCGGACCCTGGGGCAATGAGCAGTTCTTC. Protein sequence: CSSASSGPWGNEQFF.

Many counts were recorded for this clonotype. The chain is built from TRBV5-6 and TRBJ1-1; the D gene is possibly TRBD1 (5 bases). The CDR3 covers 14 residues. Trimming shortened V by 4 bases and J by 1 base, and 11 bases separated the two germline ends. Per germline, CDR1 SGHDT and CDR2 YYEEEE. CDR3 region: CASSRGRANTEAFF. The CDR3 DNA follows: TGTGCCAGCAGCCGAGGCAGGGCGAACACTGAAGCTTTCTTT.

This clonotype has a handful of counts. V gene TRBV3-1 combines with J gene TRBJ1-2; D not certain. Trimming took 0 bases from V and 2 from J, leaving 7 bases between them. Germline V gene lookup returns CDR1 LGHDT and CDR2 YNNKEL (reference sequence). This CDR3 comprises 14 residues. The CDR3, as DNA: TGTGCCAGCAGCCAAGATGTCGGGAACTATGGCTACACCTTC. Residues: CASSQDVGNYGYTF.

This rearrangement joins TRBV21-1 to TRBJ2-3; TRBD2, the D gene given by the table, was not confirmed from the DNA. TRBV21-1 corresponds to a pseudogene. CDR3 length: 18 residues. CDR3 sequence reads: CASSGPHVAGGLEDTQYF. In DNA, the CDR3 is TGTGCCAGCAGCGGACCCCATGTAGCGGGGGGGCTTGAAGATACGCAGTATTTT.

This clonotype showed up just a few times. This chain links TRBV4-2 with TRBJ2-5; possibly TRBD1 or TRBD2 for D (6 bases each). Germline V lookup: CDR1 LGHNA, CDR2 YNFKEQ. This CDR3 has 15 amino acids. The V and J ends lost 0 bases and 4 bases respectively, with 12 bases between them. The CDR3 sequence is CASSQDGGVGETQYF. The CDR3, as DNA: TGTGCCAGCAGCCAAGACGGGGGCGTCGGAGAGACCCAGTACTTC.

This clonotype was seen a few times. CDR3 coding DNA: TGCAGTGCTAGAGGCGGGAGACGCGACGAGCAGTACTTC. Its translation: CSARGGRRDEQYF. This chain joins TRBV20-1 and TRBJ2-7, with 7 bases fitting TRBD2. The germline gives CDR1 DFQATT, CDR2 SNEGSKA (reference sequence). CDR3 length: 13 amino acids. Trimming took 1 base from V and 5 from J; bases not matched to a gene: 5.

This clonotype has a count of ten or more. The CDR3 DNA is TGTGCCAGCAGTCCAAGGGTATCCGGGGAGCTGTTTTTT. Encoded protein: CASSPRVSGELFF. The rearrangement links TRBV27 to TRBJ2-2; no definite D call. V was clipped by 5 bases and J by 6 bases, with 10 bases between them. The CDR3 has 13 residues. The germline CDR1 and CDR2 sequences are MNHEY and SMNVEV (reference sequence).

The rearrangement links TRBV11-2 to TRBJ2-5, with TRBD2 matching 7 bases. J lost 0 bases, V lost 1 base, and 2 bases had no gene match. The CDR3 runs 15 residues. The germline V gene has CDR1 SGHAT and CDR2 FQNNGV. CDR3 region: CASSLGGLNQETQYF. CDR3 bases: TGTGCCAGCAGCTTAGGGGGACTAAACCAAGAGACCCAGTACTTC.

This clonotype was seen ten or more times. CDR3 nucleotides: TGTGCCAGCAGTTTGGGACACGCCGGGGAGCTGTTTTTT. Amino acids: CASSLGHAGELFF. This rearrangement joins TRBV27 to TRBJ2-2; TRBD1 might be the D (6 bases). The CDR3 sequence is 13 residues long. Trimming stripped 3 bases from V and 6 bases from J, with 8 bases between. Germline CDR1 MNHEY, CDR2 SMNVEV (reference sequence).

This clonotype came up a few times. This sequence joins TRBV28 and TRBJ1-1; D perhaps matches TRBD1 (5 bases). This CDR3 is built from 16 residues. Looked up from germline, CDR1 is MDHEN and CDR2 is SYDVKM. V was pared by 1 base and J by 5 bases, with 17 bases between. CDR3 protein: CASSLSPTDGRTEAFF. CDR3 DNA sequence: TGTGCCAGCAGTTTATCCCCGACAGACGGGAGAACTGAAGCTTTCTTT.

There are a few counts of this clonotype. This chain links TRBV10-3 with TRBJ1-1; D call uncertain. This CDR3 spans 14 amino acids. The germline CDR1 and CDR2 sequences are ENHRY and SYGVKD. With 8 bases removed from V and 4 bases from J, the gap between germline ends came to 17 bases. The CDR3 spells CAIGLELGITEAFF. The CDR3 DNA sequence: TGTGCCATCGGGCTTGAGCTGGGGATCACTGAAGCTTTCTTT.

J is TRBJ2-3 and V is TRBV28, with TRBD1 identical over 9 bases. This CDR3 has 18 amino acids. V lost 5 bases, J lost 2 bases, and 14 bases stayed unmatched. Germline CDR1 MDHEN, CDR2 SYDVKM. The CDR3: CASSPINWTGEDTDTQYF. Here the CDR3 DNA reads TGTGCCAGCAGTCCGATTAACTGGACAGGGGAGGACACAGATACGCAGTATTTT.